This TCR beta chain came from a study of molecular identifiers for immune sequencing clone quantification. Naive CD8 T cells, phenotype CD8+CD4-CCR7+CD45RA+, were sorted. This clonotype was seen repeatedly, ten times or more. The V segment lost 4 bases and the J segment 6 bases; nucleotides outside the gene matches: 9. The CDR3 is 14 residues long. Germline V lookup: CDR1 SGHRS, CDR2 YFSETQ. One entry per CDR3 protein, called by TCRdb with MiXCR from the PCR reads. The sample has more than 250,000 distinct CDR3 sequences, 20% to 25% seen once. Input material: naive CD8+ T cells from blood, with Jurkat cell RNA spiked in. Subset defined: FACS-sorted CD8+CD4-CCR7+CD45RA+ naive T cells. The receptor was derived from a human donor in good health. Some libraries in this study had Jurkat cell RNA spiked in. V is TRBV5-1 and J is TRBJ2-7; TRBD1 agrees at 8 bases. CDR3 nucleotide sequence: TGCGCCAGCAGCATATACCAGGGGGCGTTCGAGCAGTACTTC. The encoded protein is CASSIYQGAFEQYF.